This TCR beta chain was sequenced for a study of cytomegalovirus exposure and HLA in healthy donors. Overall study findings and caveats: In a later analysis, a missense DCLRE1C variant was linked to TCR beta V- and J-gene trimming. HLA restriction was apparent for most CMV-associated TCR beta chains in a later analysis.

This cohort consisted of healthy bone marrow donors. The PCR was carried out with 60 Vbeta primers and 13 Jbeta primers. Sequencing was performed with immunoSEQ multiplex PCR; in TCRdb, only in-frame clones are kept and a portion is missing. Here the sample spans about 110,000 clones, 79% being singletons. Germline V gene data show CDR1 as MNHNY and CDR2 as SVGAGI (reference sequence). This CDR3 comprises 14 residues. The V segment lost 2 bases and the J segment 7 bases; nucleotides outside the gene matches: 1. As to this clone: Its specificity is unknown.

The sequence was obtained from a woman between 18 and 29 years old in good health and CMV-seropositive. Sequenced input: PBMCs. The V call is TRBV6-6, the J call TRBJ1-4, with TRBD1 matching over 10 bases. CDR3 in amino acids: CASSYGQGGEKLFF. The DNA of the CDR3 is TGTGCCAGCAGTTACGGACAGGGGGGTGAAAAACTGTTTTTT.